Listed below are T cell receptor beta chains from one sample, sequenced in a study of cytomegalovirus exposure and HLA in healthy donors. Here immunoSEQ multiplex PCR was the method, and the copy in TCRdb shows in-frame clones only, minus some. The sample carries more than 100,000 clones, 70% to 85% recorded once. Source material: PBMCs. These receptors were taken from a human donor in good health. The conserved cysteine and the conserved F or W are not part of the CDR3 here. Fields, in order: CDR3 protein, V gene, CDR3 length, J gene.

CDR3aa: ASTANNYGYT; v_gene: TRBV11-3; len: 10; j_gene: TRBJ1-2
CDR3aa: AISEEGLIDEQF; v_gene: TRBV10-3; len: 12; j_gene: TRBJ2-1
CDR3aa: ASSETLGTGKFETQY; v_gene: TRBV5-4; len: 15; j_gene: TRBJ2-5
CDR3aa: ASSIGMNTEAF; v_gene: TRBV19; len: 11; j_gene: TRBJ1-1
CDR3aa: AWSGGSSYEQY; v_gene: TRBV30; len: 11; j_gene: TRBJ2-7
CDR3aa: ASSVDPPQGVRETQY; v_gene: TRBV9; len: 15; j_gene: TRBJ2-5
CDR3aa: ASSEGYPPREQY; v_gene: TRBV6-1; len: 12; j_gene: TRBJ2-7
CDR3aa: ATRQGARETQY; v_gene: TRBV19; len: 11; j_gene: TRBJ2-5
CDR3aa: ASSGRDHYEQY; v_gene: TRBV5-4; len: 11; j_gene: TRBJ2-7
CDR3aa: ASSNGPVEAF; v_gene: TRBV6-6; len: 10; j_gene: TRBJ1-1
CDR3aa: ASSRGTGNYGYT; v_gene: TRBV7-9; len: 12; j_gene: TRBJ1-2
CDR3aa: ASSETRGTAPLH; v_gene: TRBV2; len: 12; j_gene: TRBJ1-6
CDR3aa: ASSALGTGGTDTQY; v_gene: TRBV9; len: 14; j_gene: TRBJ2-3
CDR3aa: ASSLGQLYEQY; v_gene: TRBV28; len: 11; j_gene: TRBJ2-7
CDR3aa: ASSSTTETGLETQY; v_gene: TRBV5-6; len: 14; j_gene: TRBJ2-5
CDR3aa: ASRTEWNQPQH; v_gene: TRBV2; len: 11; j_gene: TRBJ1-5
CDR3aa: ASTTTGGSYEQY; v_gene: TRBV5-1; len: 12; j_gene: TRBJ2-7
CDR3aa: ASSLRTRSSGELF; v_gene: TRBV6-5; len: 13; j_gene: TRBJ2-2
CDR3aa: ASSLQGARETQY; v_gene: TRBV7-8; len: 12; j_gene: TRBJ2-5
CDR3aa: ASSLVPGISDTQY; v_gene: TRBV7-2; len: 13; j_gene: TRBJ2-3
CDR3aa: ASSLVVGRTGQNIQY; v_gene: TRBV7-2; len: 15; j_gene: TRBJ2-4
CDR3aa: ASSSKRESYNEQF; v_gene: TRBV7-9; len: 13; j_gene: TRBJ2-1
CDR3aa: ASSLEGTHSYEQY; v_gene: TRBV6-5; len: 13; j_gene: TRBJ2-7
CDR3aa: ASSPPGANFAEAF; v_gene: TRBV18; len: 13; j_gene: TRBJ1-1
CDR3aa: ASSLGRGPGNTIY; v_gene: TRBV7-2; len: 13; j_gene: TRBJ1-3
CDR3aa: ASSNRGQADTGELF; v_gene: TRBV18; len: 14; j_gene: TRBJ2-2
CDR3aa: ASSNRAKLDTDTQY; v_gene: TRBV19; len: 14; j_gene: TRBJ2-3
CDR3aa: ASSLNSYNEQF; v_gene: TRBV7-2; len: 11; j_gene: TRBJ2-1
CDR3aa: ASSIAAGTDTQY; v_gene: TRBV19; len: 12; j_gene: TRBJ2-3
CDR3aa: ASSLPGQLYNEQF; v_gene: TRBV27; len: 13; j_gene: TRBJ2-1
CDR3aa: ASSQESAGGLGVEETQY; v_gene: TRBV4-1; len: 17; j_gene: TRBJ2-5
CDR3aa: ASSPLAGADTQY; v_gene: TRBV18; len: 12; j_gene: TRBJ2-3
CDR3aa: ASSRGRTATNEKLF; v_gene: TRBV5-6; len: 14; j_gene: TRBJ1-4
CDR3aa: ASSSGQGAKTQY; v_gene: TRBV5-4; len: 12; j_gene: TRBJ2-5
CDR3aa: ASSYSRGPEAF; v_gene: TRBV6-6; len: 11; j_gene: TRBJ1-1
CDR3aa: ASSVVNRGQFGDGYT; v_gene: TRBV9; len: 15; j_gene: TRBJ1-2
CDR3aa: ASSPDSNEQF; v_gene: TRBV6-6; len: 10; j_gene: TRBJ2-1
CDR3aa: ASSSSFNQPQH; v_gene: TRBV6-5; len: 11; j_gene: TRBJ1-5
CDR3aa: ASTLRTSGASGANVLT; v_gene: TRBV27; len: 16; j_gene: TRBJ2-6